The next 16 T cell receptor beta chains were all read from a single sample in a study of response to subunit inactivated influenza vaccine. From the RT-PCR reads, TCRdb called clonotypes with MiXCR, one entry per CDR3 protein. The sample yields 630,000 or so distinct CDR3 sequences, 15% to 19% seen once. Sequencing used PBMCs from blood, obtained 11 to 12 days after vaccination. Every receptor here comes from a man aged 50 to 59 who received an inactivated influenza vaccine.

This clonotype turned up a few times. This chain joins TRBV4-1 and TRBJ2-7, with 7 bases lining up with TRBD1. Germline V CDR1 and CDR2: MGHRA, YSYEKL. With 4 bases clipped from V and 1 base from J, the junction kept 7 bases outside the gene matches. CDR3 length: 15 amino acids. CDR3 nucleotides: TGCGCCAGCAGCCTTTACCGGGACAGTTCCTACGAGCAGTACTTC. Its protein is CASSLYRDSSYEQYF.

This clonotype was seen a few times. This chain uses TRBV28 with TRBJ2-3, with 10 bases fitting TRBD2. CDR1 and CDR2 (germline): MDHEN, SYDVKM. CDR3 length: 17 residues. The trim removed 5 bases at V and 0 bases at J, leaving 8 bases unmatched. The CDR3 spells CASSGLLAGLSTDTQYF. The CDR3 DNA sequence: TGTGCCAGCAGTGGCCTACTAGCGGGGCTTAGCACAGATACGCAGTATTTT.

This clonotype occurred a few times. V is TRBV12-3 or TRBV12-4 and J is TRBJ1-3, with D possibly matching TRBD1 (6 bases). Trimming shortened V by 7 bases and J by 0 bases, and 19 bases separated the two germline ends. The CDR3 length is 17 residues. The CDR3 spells CASTAFQGYISGNTIYF. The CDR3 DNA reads TGTGCCAGCACTGCCTTCCAGGGGTATATCTCTGGAAACACCATATATTTT.

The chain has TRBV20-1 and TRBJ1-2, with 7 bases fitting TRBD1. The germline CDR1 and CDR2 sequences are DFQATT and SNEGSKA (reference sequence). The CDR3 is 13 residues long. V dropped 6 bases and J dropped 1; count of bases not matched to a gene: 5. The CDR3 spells CSAKGQHNYGYTF. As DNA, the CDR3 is TGCAGTGCGAAGGGACAGCATAACTATGGCTACACCTTC.

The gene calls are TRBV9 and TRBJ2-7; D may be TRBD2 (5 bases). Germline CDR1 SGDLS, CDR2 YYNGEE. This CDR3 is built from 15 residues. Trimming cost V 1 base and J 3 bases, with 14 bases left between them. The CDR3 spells CASSVTGISSYEQYF. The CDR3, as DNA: TGTGCCAGCAGCGTAACCGGGATCTCTAGCTACGAGCAGTACTTC.

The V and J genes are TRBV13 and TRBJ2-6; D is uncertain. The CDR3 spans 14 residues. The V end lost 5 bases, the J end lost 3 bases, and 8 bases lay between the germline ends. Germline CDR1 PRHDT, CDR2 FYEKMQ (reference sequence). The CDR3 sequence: CASSPSDGANVLTF. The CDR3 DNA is TGTGCCAGCAGCCCCTCCGATGGGGCCAACGTCCTGACTTTC.

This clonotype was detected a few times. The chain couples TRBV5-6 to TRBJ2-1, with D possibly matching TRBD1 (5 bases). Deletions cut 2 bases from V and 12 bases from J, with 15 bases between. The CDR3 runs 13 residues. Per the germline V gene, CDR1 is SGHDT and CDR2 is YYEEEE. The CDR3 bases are TGTGCCAGCAGCTTAGCCCAGGGCTCGGGGCAGTTCTTC. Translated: CASSLAQGSGQFF.

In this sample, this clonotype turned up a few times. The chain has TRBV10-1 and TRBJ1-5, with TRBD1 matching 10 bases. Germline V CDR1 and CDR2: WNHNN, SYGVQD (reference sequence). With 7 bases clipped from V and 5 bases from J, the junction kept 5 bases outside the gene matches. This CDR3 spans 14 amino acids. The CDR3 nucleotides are TGCGCCAGCACCTCGGACAGGGGGGATCAGCCCCAGCATTTT. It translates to CASTSDRGDQPQHF.

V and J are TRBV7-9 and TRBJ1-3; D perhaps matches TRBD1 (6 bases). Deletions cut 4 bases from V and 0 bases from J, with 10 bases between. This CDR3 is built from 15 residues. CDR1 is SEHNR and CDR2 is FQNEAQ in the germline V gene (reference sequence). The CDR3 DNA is TGTGCCAGCAGCTCATCAGGGGACTCTGGAAACACCATATATTTT. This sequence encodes CASSSSGDSGNTIYF.

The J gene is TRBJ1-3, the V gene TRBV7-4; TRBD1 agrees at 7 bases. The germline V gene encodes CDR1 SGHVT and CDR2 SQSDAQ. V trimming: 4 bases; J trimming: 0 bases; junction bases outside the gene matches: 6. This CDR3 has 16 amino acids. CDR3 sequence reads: CASSSDREDSGNTIYF. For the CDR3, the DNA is TGTGCCAGCAGCTCCGACAGGGAGGACTCTGGAAACACCATATATTTT.

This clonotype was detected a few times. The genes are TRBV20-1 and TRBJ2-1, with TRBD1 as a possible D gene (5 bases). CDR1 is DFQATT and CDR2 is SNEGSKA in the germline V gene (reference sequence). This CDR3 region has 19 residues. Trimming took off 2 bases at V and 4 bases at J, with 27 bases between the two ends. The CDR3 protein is CSARQKQVSNFLLYNEQFF. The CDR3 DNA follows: TGCAGTGCTAGACAAAAACAGGTGTCTAACTTTCTACTTTACAATGAGCAGTTCTTC.

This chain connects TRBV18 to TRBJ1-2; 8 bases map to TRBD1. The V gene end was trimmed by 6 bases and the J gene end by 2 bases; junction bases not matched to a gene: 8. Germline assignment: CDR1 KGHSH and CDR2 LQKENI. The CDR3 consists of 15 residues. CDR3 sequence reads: CASSGQGGGNYGYTF. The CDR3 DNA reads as TGTGCCAGCTCCGGACAGGGAGGCGGCAACTATGGCTACACCTTC.

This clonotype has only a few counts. The CDR3: CASSHSTGDLSGANVLTF. DNA of the CDR3: TGTGCCAGCAGCCACTCCACGGGAGACCTATCTGGGGCCAACGTCCTGACTTTC. The chain recombines TRBV4-2 with TRBJ2-6; TRBD2 might be the D (6 bases). V lost 3 bases and J lost 1, with 16 bases in between. Germline V lookup: CDR1 LGHNA, CDR2 YNFKEQ. CDR3 size: 18 residues.

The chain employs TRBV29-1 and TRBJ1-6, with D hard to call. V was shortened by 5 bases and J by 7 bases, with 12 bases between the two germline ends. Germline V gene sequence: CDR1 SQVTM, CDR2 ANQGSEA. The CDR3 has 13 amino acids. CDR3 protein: CSVPALSNSPLHF. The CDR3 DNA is TGCAGCGTTCCCGCCTTATCAAATTCACCCCTCCACTTT.

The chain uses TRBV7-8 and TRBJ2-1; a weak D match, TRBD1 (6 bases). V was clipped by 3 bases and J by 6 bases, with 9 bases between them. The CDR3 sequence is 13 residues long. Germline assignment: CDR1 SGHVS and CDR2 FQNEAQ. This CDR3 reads CASSFGQINEQFF. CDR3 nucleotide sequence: TGTGCCAGCAGCTTTGGACAGATCAATGAGCAGTTCTTC.

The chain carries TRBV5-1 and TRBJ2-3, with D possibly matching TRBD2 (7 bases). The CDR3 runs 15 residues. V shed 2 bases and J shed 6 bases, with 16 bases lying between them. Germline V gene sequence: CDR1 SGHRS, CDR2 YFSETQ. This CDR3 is CASSLRGARLDTQYF. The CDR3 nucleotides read TGCGCCAGCAGCTTACGGGGGGCGCGTCTGGATACGCAGTATTTT.